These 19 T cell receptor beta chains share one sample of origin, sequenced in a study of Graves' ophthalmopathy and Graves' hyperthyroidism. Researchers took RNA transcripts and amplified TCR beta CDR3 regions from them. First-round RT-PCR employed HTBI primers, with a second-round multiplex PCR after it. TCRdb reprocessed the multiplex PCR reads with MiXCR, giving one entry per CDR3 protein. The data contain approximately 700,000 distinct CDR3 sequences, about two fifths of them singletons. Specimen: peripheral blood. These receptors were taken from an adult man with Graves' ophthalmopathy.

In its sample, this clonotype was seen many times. The DNA of the CDR3 is TGTGCCAGCAGTTTAGCAGTGGGGGCCGCAGAGACCCAGTACTTC. It encodes CASSLAVGAAETQYF. This chain links TRBV12-3 or TRBV12-4 with TRBJ2-5, with a weak D call TRBD1 (6 bases). The length of the CDR3 is 15 residues. Trimming took 0 bases from V and 4 from J, leaving 12 bases between them.

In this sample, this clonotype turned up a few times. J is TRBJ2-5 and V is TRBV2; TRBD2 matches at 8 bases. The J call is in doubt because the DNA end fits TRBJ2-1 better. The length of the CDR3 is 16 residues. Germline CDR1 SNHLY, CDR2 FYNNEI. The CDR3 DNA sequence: TGTGCCAGCAGTGTGGTGCCTGGCGGGGGGCGGGGAGAGCAGTTCTTC. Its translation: CASSVVPGGGRGEQFF.

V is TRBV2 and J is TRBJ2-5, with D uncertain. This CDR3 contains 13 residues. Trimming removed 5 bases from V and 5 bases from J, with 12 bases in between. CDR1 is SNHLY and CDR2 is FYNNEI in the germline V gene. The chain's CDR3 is CASSFSLWETQYF. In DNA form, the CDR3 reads TGTGCCAGCAGTTTTTCTTTGTGGGAGACCCAGTACTTC.

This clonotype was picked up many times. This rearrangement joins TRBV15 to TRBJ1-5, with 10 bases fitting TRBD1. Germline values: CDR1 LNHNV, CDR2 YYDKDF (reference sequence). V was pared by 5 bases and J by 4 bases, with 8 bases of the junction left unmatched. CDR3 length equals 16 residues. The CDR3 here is CATSLDRGPRNQPQHF. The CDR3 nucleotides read TGTGCCACCAGCTTAGACAGGGGGCCTCGGAATCAGCCCCAGCATTTT. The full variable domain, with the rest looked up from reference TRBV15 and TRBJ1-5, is DAMVIQNPRYQVTQFGKPVTLSCSQTLNHNVMYWYQQKSSQAPKLLFHYYDKDFNNEADTPDNFQSRRPNTSFCFLDIRSPGLGDTAMYLCATSLDRGPRNQPQHFGDGTRLSIL.

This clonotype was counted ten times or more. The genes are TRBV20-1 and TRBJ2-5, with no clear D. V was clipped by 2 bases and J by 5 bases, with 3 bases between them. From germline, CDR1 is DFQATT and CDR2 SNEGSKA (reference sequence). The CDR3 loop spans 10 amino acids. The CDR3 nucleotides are TGCAGTGCTAGAACCGAGACCCAGTACTTC. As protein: CSARTETQYF.

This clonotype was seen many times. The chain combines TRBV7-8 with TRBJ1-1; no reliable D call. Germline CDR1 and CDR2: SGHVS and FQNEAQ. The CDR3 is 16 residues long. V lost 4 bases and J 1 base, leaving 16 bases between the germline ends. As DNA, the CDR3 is TGTGCCAGCAGCTCCCGAATACCCGGACGGAACACTGAAGCTTTCTTT. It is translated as CASSSRIPGRNTEAFF.

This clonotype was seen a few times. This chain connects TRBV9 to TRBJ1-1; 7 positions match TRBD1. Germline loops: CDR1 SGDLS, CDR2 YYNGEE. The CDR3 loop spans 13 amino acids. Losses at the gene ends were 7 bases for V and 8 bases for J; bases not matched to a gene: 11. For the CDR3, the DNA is TGTGCCAGCTCACCAATAAGGGACAGCGAAGCTTTCTTT. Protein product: CASSPIRDSEAFF.

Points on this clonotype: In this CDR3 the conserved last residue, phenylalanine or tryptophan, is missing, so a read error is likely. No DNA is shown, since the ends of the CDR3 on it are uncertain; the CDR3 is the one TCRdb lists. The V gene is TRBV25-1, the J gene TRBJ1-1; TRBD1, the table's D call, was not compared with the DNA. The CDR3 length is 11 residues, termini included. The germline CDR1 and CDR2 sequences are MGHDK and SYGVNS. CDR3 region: CASSVGDRGFS.

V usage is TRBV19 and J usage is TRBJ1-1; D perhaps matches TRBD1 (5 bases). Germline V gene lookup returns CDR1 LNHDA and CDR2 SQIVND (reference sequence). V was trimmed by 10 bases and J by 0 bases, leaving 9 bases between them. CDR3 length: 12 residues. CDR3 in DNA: TGTGCCACAGGGCAGATGAACACTGAAGCTTTCTTT. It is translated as CATGQMNTEAFF.

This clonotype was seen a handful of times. The DNA of the CDR3 is TGTGCCAGCAGTGATGGACAGGGAAGCCAGCCCCAGCATTTT. It specifies CASSDGQGSQPQHF. The rearrangement links TRBV6-1 to TRBJ1-5; 8 bases are a match to TRBD1. Trimming at V came to 3 bases and at J to 7 bases, leaving 5 bases not matched to a gene. The CDR3 sequence is 14 residues long. Germline assignment: CDR1 MNHNS and CDR2 SASEGT.

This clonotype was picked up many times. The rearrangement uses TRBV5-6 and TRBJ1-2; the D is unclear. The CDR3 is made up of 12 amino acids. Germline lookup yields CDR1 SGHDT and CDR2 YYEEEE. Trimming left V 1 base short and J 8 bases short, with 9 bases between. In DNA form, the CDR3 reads TGTGCCAGCAGCTTGTGGGCAGGAGGCTACACCTTC. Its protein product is CASSLWAGGYTF.

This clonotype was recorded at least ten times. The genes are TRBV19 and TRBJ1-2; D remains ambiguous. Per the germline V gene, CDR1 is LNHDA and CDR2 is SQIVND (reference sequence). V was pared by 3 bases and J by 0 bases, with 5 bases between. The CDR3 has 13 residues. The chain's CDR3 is CASSMRPNYGYTF. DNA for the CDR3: TGTGCCAGTAGTATGAGACCTAACTATGGCTACACCTTC. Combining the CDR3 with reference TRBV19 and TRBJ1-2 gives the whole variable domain DGGITQSPKYLFRKEGQNVTLSCEQNLNHDAMYWYRQDPGQGLRLIYYSQIVNDFQKGDIAEGYSVSREKKESFPLTVTSAQKNPTAFYLCASSMRPNYGYTFGSGTRLTVV.

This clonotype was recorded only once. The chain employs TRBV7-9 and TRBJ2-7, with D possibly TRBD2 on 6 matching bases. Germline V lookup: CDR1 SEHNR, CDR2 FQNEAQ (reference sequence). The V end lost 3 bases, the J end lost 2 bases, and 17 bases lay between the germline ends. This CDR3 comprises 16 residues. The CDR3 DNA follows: TGTGCCAGCAGCTTGCAGACTAGAGGGCGGGCCTACGAGCAGTACTTC. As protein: CASSLQTRGRAYEQYF.

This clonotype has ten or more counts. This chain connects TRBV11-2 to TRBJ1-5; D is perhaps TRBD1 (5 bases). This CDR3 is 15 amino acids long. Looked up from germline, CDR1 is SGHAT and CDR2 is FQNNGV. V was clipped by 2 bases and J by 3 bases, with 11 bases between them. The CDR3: CASSLPGAYNQPQHF. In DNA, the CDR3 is TGTGCCAGCAGCTTACCCGGGGCCTACAATCAGCCCCAGCATTTT.

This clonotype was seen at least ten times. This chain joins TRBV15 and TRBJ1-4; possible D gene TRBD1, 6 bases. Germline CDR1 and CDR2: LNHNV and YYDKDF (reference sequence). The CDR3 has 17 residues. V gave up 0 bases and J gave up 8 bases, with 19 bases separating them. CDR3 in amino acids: CATSRDKFGAGDEKLFF. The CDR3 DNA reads TGTGCCACCAGCAGAGATAAATTCGGGGCAGGGGACGAAAAACTGTTTTTT.

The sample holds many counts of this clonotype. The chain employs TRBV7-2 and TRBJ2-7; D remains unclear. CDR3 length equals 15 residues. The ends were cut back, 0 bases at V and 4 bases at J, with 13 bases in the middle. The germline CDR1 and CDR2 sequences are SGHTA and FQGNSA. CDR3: CASSLASGNLYEQYF. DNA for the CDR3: TGTGCCAGCAGCTTAGCCTCTGGGAATCTGTACGAGCAGTACTTC.

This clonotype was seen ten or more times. Here the CDR3 DNA reads TGCAGCGTAGGACAGGGGCAGGACTATGGCTACACCTTC. Translated, it gives CSVGQGQDYGYTF. The chain has TRBV29-1 and TRBJ1-2; 9 bases are a match to TRBD1. The CDR3 totals 13 residues. In germline, CDR1 is SQVTM, CDR2 ANQGSEA. V shed 6 bases, J shed 3 bases, and the junction held 5 bases outside the gene matches.

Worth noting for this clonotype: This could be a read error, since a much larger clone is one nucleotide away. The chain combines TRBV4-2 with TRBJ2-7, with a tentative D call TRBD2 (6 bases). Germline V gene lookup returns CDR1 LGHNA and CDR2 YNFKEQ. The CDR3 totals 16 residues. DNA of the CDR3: TGTGCCAGCGGCCAAGATGGGGGACGGCGGGATGGTGTGCAGTACTTC. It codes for CASGQDGGRRDGVQYF.

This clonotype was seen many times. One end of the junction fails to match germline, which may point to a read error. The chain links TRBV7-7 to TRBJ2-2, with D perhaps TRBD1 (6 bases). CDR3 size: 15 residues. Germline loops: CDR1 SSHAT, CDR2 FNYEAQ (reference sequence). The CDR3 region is CASSSSLQGRGELFF. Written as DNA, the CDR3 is TGTGCTAGCAGCTCCTCGTTGCAGGGGCGCGGGGAGCTGTTTTTT. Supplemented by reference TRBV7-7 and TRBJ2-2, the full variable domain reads GAGVSQSPRYKVTKRGQDVTLRCDPISSHATLYWYQQALGQGPEFLTYFNYEAQPDKSGLPSDRFSAERPEGSISTLTIQRTEQRDSAMYRCASSSSLQGRGELFFGEGSRLTVL.